This TCR beta chain appears in the sequencing data of a study of CD8 T cells in ankylosing spondylitis. Study-wide results and caveats: It appeared that ankylosing spondylitis blood was characterized by a TCR beta motif of eight highly homologous variants. In reactive arthritis synovial fluid and blood, some motif variants had been reported before.

In making TCR beta libraries, quantitative 5'-RACE with molecular barcodes was used. TCRdb passed the 5' RACE reads through MiXCR, listing each CDR3 protein once. The sample lists 750,000 to 850,000 distinct CDR3 sequences, roughly 10% occurring once. The CDR3 spans 15 residues. CDR1 is KGHDR, CDR2 SFDVKD, per germline. The J segment lost 5 bases and the V segment lost 7 bases, leaving 6 bases of the junction unmatched. This clonotype was recorded a few times. The antigen remains undetermined. This clonotype originated in a male donor with ankylosing spondylitis. This chain uses TRBV24-1 with TRBJ2-3; 12 bases match TRBD2. Sequencing was carried out using blood, either unsorted or a sorted T cell fraction (not recorded which). The CDR3 spells CATSRTSGTGDTQYF. The CDR3 bases are TGTGCCACCAGCCGGACTAGCGGGACGGGAGATACGCAGTATTTT.